This TCR beta chain was captured by sequencing in a study of cytomegalovirus exposure and HLA in healthy donors. Findings and limits, study-wide: Presence/absence analyses treated sequencing depth as roughly uniform across donors. In a later analysis, TCR association rates varied by HLA locus: DRB1 most, HLA-C fewest.

The study ran its PCR with 60 Vbeta and 13 Jbeta primers. Profiled with immunoSEQ multiplex PCR; TCRdb holds only in-frame clones, not every one. The top ten hold 11% of the sample, which has tens of thousands of clones, around 68% seen once. Healthy people donating bone marrow made up the donors. The CDR3 contains 15 residues. CDR1 is SNHLY and CDR2 is FYNNEI in the germline V gene. V lost 6 bases, J lost 2 bases, and 14 bases lay in between. A note on this clone: The antigen remains unidentified.

The rearrangement links TRBV2 to TRBJ1-5, with D perhaps matching TRBD1 (6 bases). This TCR was sampled from a woman in her twenties or thirties in good health and CMV-seronegative. Sequencing input: PBMCs. Here the CDR3 DNA reads TGTGCCAGCAGCAGGGGAGTTTTGCGCAATCAGCCCCAGCATTTT. It encodes CASSRGVLRNQPQHF.